This T cell receptor beta chain emerged from a study of blood T cell repertoires in COVID-19. At the level of the study: Sites in the United States, Italy and Spain provided acute and convalescent COVID-19 samples. Sample material is recorded as cDNA or gDNA derived from T cells, B-cell-depleted T cells, or PBMCs.

Patients in Seattle were enrolled during active infection, then followed longitudinally. The V gene's germline CDR1 is MNHEY and CDR2 SVGEGT. V lost 2 bases, J lost 8 bases, and 12 bases stayed unmatched. This CDR3 contains 18 residues. Original methodology: Reference gene primer amplification gave nucleated cell count estimates. The table came from immunoSEQ multiplex PCR; TCRdb's copy has only in-frame clones and leaves some out. V and J calls and clone size are copied from that table; D and trimming were computed from the DNA. The sample lists 210,000 or so clones, under 85% seen once, with roughly 1.2% in the top ten.

This sequence originates from a woman in her 30s with COVID-19, enrolled during active disease. The chain combines TRBV6-2 or TRBV6-3 with TRBJ2-1, with 13 bases lining up with TRBD2. Sequencing was done on a sample of peripheral blood. CDR3 bases: TGTGCCAGCAGTTACGGACTCGGACTAGCGGGAGAACGGGATGAGCAGTTCTTC. Its translation is CASSYGLGLAGERDEQFF.